The following is a T cell receptor (beta chain) sequence with its context. The CDR3 runs to 14 residues. In germline, CDR1 is SGHRS, CDR2 YFSETQ. The V end lost 0 bases, the J end lost 1 base, and 7 bases lay between the germline ends. The data are from a study of blood T cell repertoires in COVID-19. About the study: Sites across the United States, Italy and Spain contributed samples from acute and convalescent COVID-19. T cells, B-cell-depleted T cells, or PBMCs supplied cDNA or gDNA.

Study processing details: Amplification with reference gene primers provided the estimates of nucleated cell counts. This table comes from immunoSEQ multiplex PCR, and its TCRdb copy is limited to in-frame clones, with some not included. The V and J calls and clone size come from that table; D and trimming were worked out from the DNA. The top ten clones hold around 40% of a sample with about 82,000 clones, about 86% of them seen once. The sequenced sample consisted of peripheral blood. The sequence was obtained from a man older than 75 with acute or convalescent COVID-19. This chain uses TRBV5-1 with TRBJ2-5, with D unclear. DNA of the CDR3: TGCGCCAGCAGCTTGGCAGCAGGCCAAGAGACCCAGTACTTC. Amino acids: CASSLAAGQETQYF.